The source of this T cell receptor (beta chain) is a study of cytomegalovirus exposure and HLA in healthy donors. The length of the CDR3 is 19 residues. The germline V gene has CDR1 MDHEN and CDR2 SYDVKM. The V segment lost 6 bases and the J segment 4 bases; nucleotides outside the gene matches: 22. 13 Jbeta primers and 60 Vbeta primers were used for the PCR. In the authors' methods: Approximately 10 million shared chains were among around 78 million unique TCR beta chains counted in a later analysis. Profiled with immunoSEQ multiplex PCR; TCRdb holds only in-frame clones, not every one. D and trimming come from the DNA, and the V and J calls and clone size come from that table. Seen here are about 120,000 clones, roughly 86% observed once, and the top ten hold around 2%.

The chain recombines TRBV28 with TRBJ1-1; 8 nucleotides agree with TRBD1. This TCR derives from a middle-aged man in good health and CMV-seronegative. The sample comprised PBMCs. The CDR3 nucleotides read TGTGCCAGCAGGCTAAGGCTGCGGACAGGGCGTTTCCTTGGCACTGAAGCTTTCTTT. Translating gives CASRLRLRTGRFLGTEAFF.